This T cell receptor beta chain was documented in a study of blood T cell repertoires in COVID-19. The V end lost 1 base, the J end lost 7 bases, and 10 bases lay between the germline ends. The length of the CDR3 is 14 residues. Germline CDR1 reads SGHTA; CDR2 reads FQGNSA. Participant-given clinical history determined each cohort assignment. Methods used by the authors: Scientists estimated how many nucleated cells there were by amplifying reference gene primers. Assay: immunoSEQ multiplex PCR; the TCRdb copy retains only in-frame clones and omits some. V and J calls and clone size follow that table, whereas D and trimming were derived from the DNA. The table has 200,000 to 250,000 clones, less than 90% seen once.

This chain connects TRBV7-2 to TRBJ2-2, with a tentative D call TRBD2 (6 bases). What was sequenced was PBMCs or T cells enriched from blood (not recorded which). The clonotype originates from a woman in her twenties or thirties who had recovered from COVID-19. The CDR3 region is CASSLDRAGGELFF. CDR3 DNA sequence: TGTGCCAGCAGCTTAGACCGAGCGGGCGGGGAGCTGTTTTTT.